A single sample is the source of the 27 T cell receptor beta chains below, sequenced in a study of patients and donors after allogeneic stem cell transplantation. TCRdb independently ran MiXCR on the RT-PCR reads; one entry per CDR3 protein. This sample has roughly 880,000 distinct CDR3 sequences, with 18% found just once. The sequenced sample consisted of blood, either unsorted or a sorted T cell fraction (not recorded which). Receptors originate from a human donor who was either an allogeneic HSCT recipient or a stem cell or donor lymphocyte infusion donor (not recorded which). It is not recorded whose cells these are; they may come from a transplant donor.

There are many counts of this clonotype. The J gene is TRBJ2-1, the V gene TRBV10-3, with unresolved D. V was cut by 3 bases and J by 5 bases, with 8 bases left in between. This CDR3 region has 13 residues. From germline, CDR1 is ENHRY and CDR2 SYGVKD. The CDR3 here is CAISDKQNNEQFF. CDR3 DNA: TGTGCCATCAGTGACAAGCAAAACAATGAGCAGTTCTTC.

This clonotype is a singleton in its sample. The chain uses TRBV9 and TRBJ2-6; TRBD2 matches at 7 bases. Trimming removed 3 bases from V and 0 bases from J; junction bases left unmatched: 9. The CDR3 runs to 18 residues. Germline V gene data show CDR1 as SGDLS and CDR2 as YYNGEE. The CDR3: CASSARGGTLSGANVLTF. CDR3 nucleotide sequence: TGTGCCAGCAGCGCCCGCGGGGGAACCCTCTCTGGGGCCAACGTCCTGACTTTC.

The chain employs TRBV7-8 and TRBJ2-7; no definite D call. Trimming pared 2 bases from V and 0 bases from J, leaving 14 bases between. The CDR3 runs to 16 residues. Germline values: CDR1 SGHVS, CDR2 FQNEAQ. The CDR3 is CASSLSPGSLSYEQYF. CDR3 in DNA: TGTGCCAGCAGCTTATCGCCAGGCTCCCTCTCCTACGAGCAGTACTTC.

The table lists this clonotype with a few counts. The V gene is TRBV12-3 or TRBV12-4, the J gene TRBJ2-7; 8 bases match TRBD1. Losses at the gene ends were 6 bases for V and 3 bases for J; bases not matched to a gene: 13. The CDR3 is made up of 16 amino acids. DNA of the CDR3: TGTGCCAGCAGCCTAGTGGGGACAGGTAGCTTCTACGAGCAGTACTTC. This codes for CASSLVGTGSFYEQYF.

The table lists this clonotype with a few counts. This sequence joins TRBV3-1 and TRBJ2-7; no firm D call. This CDR3 spans 15 amino acids. CDR1 LGHDT and CDR2 YNNKEL come from the germline V gene (reference sequence). The V and J ends lost 0 bases and 2 bases respectively, with 11 bases between them. CDR3 amino acids: CASSQESVSPYEQYF. Here the CDR3 DNA reads TGTGCCAGCAGCCAAGAGTCGGTTTCCCCCTACGAGCAGTACTTC.

V is TRBV3-1 and J is TRBJ1-1; D is undetermined. This CDR3 spans 14 amino acids. Germline V gene data show CDR1 as LGHDT and CDR2 as YNNKEL (reference sequence). V was trimmed by 1 base and J by 4 bases, leaving 10 bases between them. CDR3 region: CASSQVPSPTEAFF. In DNA form, the CDR3 reads TGTGCCAGCAGCCAAGTTCCGAGCCCCACTGAAGCTTTCTTT.

This clonotype was detected a few times. The chain employs TRBV12-3 or TRBV12-4 and TRBJ2-5, with a possible D match to TRBD2 (7 bases). The V gene lost 5 bases and the J gene lost 4 bases, with 20 bases spanning the gap. The CDR3 has 16 residues. The CDR3 DNA is TGTGCCAGCAGTGGTCGAAGGGGGGGCCTATTAGAGACCCAGTACTTC. Its translation: CASSGRRGGLLETQYF.

This clonotype occurred a few times. The rearrangement links TRBV6-1 to TRBJ1-5; 8 bases line up with TRBD1. The CDR3 loop spans 15 amino acids. Trimming at V came to 7 bases and at J to 1 base, leaving 6 bases not matched to a gene. Germline V lookup: CDR1 MNHNS, CDR2 SASEGT. CDR3 in DNA: TGTGCCAGCAAAAAGACAGGGGAAAGCAATCAGCCCCAGCATTTT. Amino acid sequence: CASKKTGESNQPQHF.

The chain employs TRBV7-6 and TRBJ2-1; TRBD2 matches 10 bases. The CDR3 consists of 15 residues. The V segment lost 2 bases and the J segment 3 bases; nucleotides outside the gene matches: 1. The germline V gene encodes CDR1 SGHVS and CDR2 FNYEAQ. CDR3 DNA sequence: TGTGCCAGCAGCTTACTAGCGGGGGACTACAATGAGCAGTTCTTC. Translating gives CASSLLAGDYNEQFF.

The V gene is TRBV7-3, the J gene TRBJ2-3; no clear D gene. Germline CDR1 and CDR2: SGHTA and FQGTGA. The CDR3 has 15 amino acids. The V end was cut by 1 base, the J end by 2 bases, with 10 bases between. For the CDR3, the DNA is TGTGCCAGCAGCTTAAATGGCCGTAACACAGATACGCAGTATTTT. Translated: CASSLNGRNTDTQYF.

This clonotype has more than one count but fewer than ten. Mismatch with germline at one junction end may stem from a read error. The chain uses TRBV7-7 and TRBJ2-1; 10 bases are a match to TRBD1. This CDR3 spans 16 amino acids. The V gene's germline CDR1 is SSHAT and CDR2 FNYEAQ (reference sequence). The chain's CDR3 is CASSLVGQGPYNEQFF. The CDR3 DNA sequence: TGTGCTAGCAGCTTAGTGGGACAGGGGCCCTACAATGAGCAGTTCTTC.

This clonotype occurred a few times. The genes are TRBV6-2 or TRBV6-3 and TRBJ2-1; 13 bases fit TRBD2. V shed 5 bases, J shed 8 bases, and the junction held 6 bases outside the gene matches. Germline-derived CDR1 and CDR2 are MNHEY and SVGEGT. CDR3 size: 15 residues. CDR3 nucleotide sequence: TGTGCCAGCAGTCAGACTAGCGGGGGGCCTCATGAGCAGTTCTTC. It specifies CASSQTSGGPHEQFF.

This clonotype was seen more than once but under ten times. The chain links TRBV30 to TRBJ1-1; D is perhaps TRBD1 (5 bases). The CDR3 totals 13 residues. The germline CDR1 and CDR2 sequences are GTSNPN and SVGIG (reference sequence). The V end was cut by 2 bases, the J end by 1 base, with 8 bases between. In DNA, the CDR3 is TGTGCCTGGAGTATCGGACAGAACACTGAAGCTTTCTTT. It yields the protein CAWSIGQNTEAFF.

The CDR3 reads CASSAQEYSNQPQHF. The CDR3 coding sequence is TGTGCCAGCAGTGCCCAGGAGTATAGCAATCAGCCCCAGCATTTT. This chain links TRBV2 with TRBJ1-5; no firm D call. Germline V CDR1 and CDR2: SNHLY, FYNNEI. The CDR3 is 15 amino acids. V was trimmed by 4 bases and J by 0 bases, leaving 10 bases between them.

This chain uses TRBV12-3 or TRBV12-4 with TRBJ2-1; D not resolved. The ends were cut back, 3 bases at V and 3 bases at J, with 9 bases in the middle. The CDR3 is made up of 14 amino acids. CDR3 in amino acids: CASSFRTNYNEQFF. Here the CDR3 DNA reads TGTGCCAGCAGTTTCCGGACCAACTACAATGAGCAGTTCTTC.

The chain is built from TRBV12-3 or TRBV12-4 and TRBJ2-7, with D possibly TRBD1 on 6 matching bases. CDR3 length equals 14 residues. V was pared by 0 bases and J by 2 bases, with 8 bases between. CDR3 DNA sequence: TGTGCCAGCAGTTTAGCGAGGGGGACCTACGAGCAGTACTTC. It specifies CASSLARGTYEQYF.

This rearrangement joins TRBV7-8 to TRBJ2-3, with 9 bases that match TRBD2. Germline V gene data show CDR1 as SGHVS and CDR2 as FQNEAQ. The CDR3 contains 15 residues. With V trimmed by 5 bases and J by 3 bases, 6 bases remained unmatched. The CDR3 protein is CASSPWTSVTDTQYF. DNA of the CDR3: TGTGCCAGCAGCCCGTGGACTAGCGTAACAGATACGCAGTATTTT.

This chain uses TRBV20-1 with TRBJ2-3, with a possible D match to TRBD2 (5 bases). This CDR3 contains 14 residues. With 7 bases removed from V and 1 base from J, the gap between germline ends came to 15 bases. In germline, CDR1 is DFQATT, CDR2 SNEGSKA (reference sequence). CDR3 DNA: TGCAGTGGGGCATACTCGCGGGGCACAGATACGCAGTATTTT. It translates to CSGAYSRGTDTQYF.

This clonotype was counted between two and nine times. In nucleotides, the CDR3 is TGTGCCAGCAGCTTGGGGGACAGCGATGAGCAGTTCTTC. Protein sequence: CASSLGDSDEQFF. The chain employs TRBV5-5 and TRBJ2-1, with 7 bases aligning to TRBD1. Germline lookup yields CDR1 SGHKS and CDR2 YYEKEE (reference sequence). CDR3 length equals 13 residues. The J segment lost 8 bases and the V segment lost 0 bases, leaving 2 bases of the junction unmatched.

This clonotype has ten or more counts. The chain recombines TRBV4-3 with TRBJ2-3; 10 bases match TRBD1. The trim removed 4 bases at V and 5 bases at J, leaving 0 bases unmatched. This CDR3 is built from 13 residues. Germline V CDR1 and CDR2: LGHNA, YSLEER. CDR3: CASSRTGGDTQYF. In DNA form, the CDR3 reads TGCGCCAGCAGCCGGACAGGGGGAGATACGCAGTATTTT.

The genes are TRBV12-3 or TRBV12-4 and TRBJ1-1, with no clear D. V was clipped by 4 bases and J by 1 base, with 10 bases between them. The CDR3 is 14 amino acids. CDR3 amino acids: CASSYNRPNTEAFF. The CDR3 nucleotides are TGTGCCAGCAGTTATAACCGACCGAACACTGAAGCTTTCTTT.

This clonotype was detected only once. The chain carries TRBV18 and TRBJ1-2; 7 positions agree with TRBD1. Trimming removed 3 bases from V and 6 bases from J; junction bases left unmatched: 4. The germline CDR1 and CDR2 sequences are KGHSH and LQKENI. This CDR3 is built from 13 residues. This CDR3 reads CASSPIDRDGYTF. In nucleotides, the CDR3 is TGTGCCAGCTCACCCATCGACAGGGATGGCTACACCTTC.

The chain has TRBV7-2 and TRBJ2-4; D perhaps matches TRBD2 (6 bases). The ends were cut back, 1 base at V and 8 bases at J, with 12 bases in the middle. From germline, CDR1 is SGHTA and CDR2 FQGNSA. The CDR3 loop spans 14 amino acids. CDR3 bases: TGTGCCAGCAGCTTAGATGCAGGGAGGTACATTCAGTACTTC. It encodes CASSLDAGRYIQYF.

The V gene is TRBV5-5, the J gene TRBJ2-5; 8 nucleotides align to TRBD1. V gave up 2 bases and J gave up 7 bases; unmatched junction bases: 13. CDR3 length: 16 residues. Germline V gene sequence: CDR1 SGHKS, CDR2 YYEKEE (reference sequence). CDR3 sequence: CASSFQLPQGTGTQYF. The CDR3 nucleotides are TGTGCCAGCAGCTTCCAACTACCACAGGGGACAGGGACCCAGTACTTC.

This chain uses TRBV12-3 or TRBV12-4 with TRBJ1-5; 9 bases align to TRBD1. Trimming removed 3 bases from V and 7 bases from J; junction bases left unmatched: 22. There are 20 residues in the CDR3. The CDR3 DNA sequence: TGTGCCAGCAGTTTTATCCGGTTCGGGGACAGGGTTTCGCCCACGCAGCCCCAGCATTTT. It codes for CASSFIRFGDRVSPTQPQHF.

The rearrangement links TRBV7-9 to TRBJ2-2; a weak D match, TRBD1 (6 bases). Trimming removed 4 bases from V and 8 bases from J, with 17 bases in between. Germline V gene data show CDR1 as SEHNR and CDR2 as FQNEAQ (reference sequence). This CDR3 spans 15 amino acids. CDR3 DNA: TGTGCCAGCAGCTCATATGGACAGATATTTGGGGAGCTGTTTTTT. Translated: CASSSYGQIFGELFF.

The chain is built from TRBV6-1 and TRBJ2-5; D may be TRBD1 or TRBD2 (5 bases each). Trimming removed 5 bases from V and 4 bases from J, with 14 bases in between. This CDR3 region has 14 residues. In germline, CDR1 is MNHNS, CDR2 SASEGT. CDR3 sequence (DNA): TGTGCCAGCAGTACCGGGACCGCTTTAGAGACCCAGTACTTC. The encoded protein is CASSTGTALETQYF.